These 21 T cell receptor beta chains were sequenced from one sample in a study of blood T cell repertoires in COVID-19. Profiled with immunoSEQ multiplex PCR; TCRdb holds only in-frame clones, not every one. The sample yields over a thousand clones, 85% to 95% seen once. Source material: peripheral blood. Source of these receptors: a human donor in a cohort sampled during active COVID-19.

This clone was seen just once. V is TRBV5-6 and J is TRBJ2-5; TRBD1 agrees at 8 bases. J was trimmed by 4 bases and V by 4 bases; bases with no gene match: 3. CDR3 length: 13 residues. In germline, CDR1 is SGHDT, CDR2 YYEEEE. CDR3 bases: TGTGCCAGCAGCCTGGGACAGGTAGAGACCCAGTACTTC. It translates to CASSLGQVETQYF.

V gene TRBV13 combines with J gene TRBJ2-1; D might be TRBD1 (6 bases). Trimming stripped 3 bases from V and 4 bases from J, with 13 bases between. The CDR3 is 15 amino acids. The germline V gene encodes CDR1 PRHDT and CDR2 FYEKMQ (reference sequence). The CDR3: CASSLDSHQYNEQFF. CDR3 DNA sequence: TGTGCCAGCAGCTTGGACAGTCATCAATACAATGAGCAGTTCTTC.

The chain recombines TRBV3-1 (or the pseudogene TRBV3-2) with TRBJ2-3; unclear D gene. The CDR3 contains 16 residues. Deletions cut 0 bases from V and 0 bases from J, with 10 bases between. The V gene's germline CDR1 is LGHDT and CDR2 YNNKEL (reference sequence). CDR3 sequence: CASSQDSLHSTDTQYF. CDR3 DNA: TGTGCCAGCAGCCAAGATTCACTGCACAGCACAGATACGCAGTATTTT.

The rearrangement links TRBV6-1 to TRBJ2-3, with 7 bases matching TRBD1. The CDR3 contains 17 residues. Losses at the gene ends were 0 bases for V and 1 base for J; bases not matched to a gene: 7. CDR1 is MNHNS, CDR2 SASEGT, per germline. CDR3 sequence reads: CASSEALGDRGTDTQYF. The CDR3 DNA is TGTGCCAGCAGTGAAGCGCTAGGGGACAGAGGCACAGATACGCAGTATTTT.

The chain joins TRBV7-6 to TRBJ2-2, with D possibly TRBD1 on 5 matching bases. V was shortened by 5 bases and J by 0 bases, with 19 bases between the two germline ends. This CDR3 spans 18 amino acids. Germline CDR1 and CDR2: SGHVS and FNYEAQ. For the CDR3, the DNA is TGTGCCAGCAGCCCGCCCGGTGGGGCAGGGTCGAACACCGGGGAGCTGTTTTTT. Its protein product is CASSPPGGAGSNTGELFF.

This CDR3 reads CATTPGGQHTDTQYF. Here the CDR3 DNA reads TGTGCCACCACCCCAGGAGGACAGCACACAGATACGCAGTATTTT. This rearrangement joins TRBV24-1 to TRBJ2-3; D is perhaps TRBD1 (6 bases). This CDR3 region has 15 residues. Germline CDR1 is KGHDR and CDR2 is SFDVKD. Trimming took off 8 bases at V and 2 bases at J, with 16 bases between the two ends.

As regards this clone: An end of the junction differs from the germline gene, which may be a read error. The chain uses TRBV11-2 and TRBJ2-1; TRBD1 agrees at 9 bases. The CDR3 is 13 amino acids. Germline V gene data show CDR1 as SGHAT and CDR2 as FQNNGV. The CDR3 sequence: CASSQPLGQGLLF. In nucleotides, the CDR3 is TGTGCCAGCAGCCAACCCCTGGGACAGGGTTTGCTCTTC.

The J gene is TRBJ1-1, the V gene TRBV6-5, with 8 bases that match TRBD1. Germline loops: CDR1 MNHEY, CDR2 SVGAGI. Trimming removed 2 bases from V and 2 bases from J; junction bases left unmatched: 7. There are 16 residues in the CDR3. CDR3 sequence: CASSYVARGQNTEAFF. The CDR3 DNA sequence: TGTGCCAGCAGTTACGTGGCCAGGGGGCAAAACACTGAAGCTTTCTTT.

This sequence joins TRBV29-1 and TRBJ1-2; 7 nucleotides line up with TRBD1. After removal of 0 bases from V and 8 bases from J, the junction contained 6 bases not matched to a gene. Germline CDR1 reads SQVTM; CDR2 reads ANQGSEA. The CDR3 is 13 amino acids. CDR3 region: CSVEDPDRQGYTF. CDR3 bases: TGCAGCGTTGAAGACCCGGACAGGCAGGGCTACACCTTC.

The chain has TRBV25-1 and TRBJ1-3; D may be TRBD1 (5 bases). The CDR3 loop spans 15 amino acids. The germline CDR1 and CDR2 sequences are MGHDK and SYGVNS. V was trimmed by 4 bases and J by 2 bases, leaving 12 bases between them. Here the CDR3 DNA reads TGTGCCAGCAGTGCCCCAGGGATGGCTGGAAACACCATATATTTT. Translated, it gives CASSAPGMAGNTIYF.

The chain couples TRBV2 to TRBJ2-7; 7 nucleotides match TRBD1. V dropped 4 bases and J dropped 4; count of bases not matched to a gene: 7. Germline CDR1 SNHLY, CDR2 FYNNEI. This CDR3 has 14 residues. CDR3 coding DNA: TGTGCCAGCAGTGCCGGGACAGAGGTATACGAGCAGTACTTC. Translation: CASSAGTEVYEQYF. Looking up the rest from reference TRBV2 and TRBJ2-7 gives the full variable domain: EPEVTQTPSHQVTQMGQEVILRCVPISNHLYFYWYRQILGQKVEFLVSFYNNEISEKSEIFDDQFSVERPDGSNFTLKIRSTKLEDSAMYFCASSAGTEVYEQYFGPGTRLTVT.

This chain's CDR3 is CASSQGLASRNEQFF. CDR3 DNA: TGTGCCAGCAGCCAGGGACTAGCGAGTCGCAATGAGCAGTTCTTC. The chain combines TRBV7-2 with TRBJ2-1; 10 bases agree with TRBD2. The junction had 7 bases not matched to a gene; V was cut back by 5 bases and J by 6 bases. The CDR3 totals 15 residues. The germline CDR1 and CDR2 sequences are SGHTA and FQGNSA. Supplemented by reference TRBV7-2 and TRBJ2-1, the full variable domain reads GAGVSQSPSNKVTEKGKDVELRCDPISGHTALYWYRQSLGQGLEFLIYFQGNSAPDKSGLPSDRFSAERTGGSVSTLTIQRTQQEDSAVYLCASSQGLASRNEQFFGPGTRLTVL.

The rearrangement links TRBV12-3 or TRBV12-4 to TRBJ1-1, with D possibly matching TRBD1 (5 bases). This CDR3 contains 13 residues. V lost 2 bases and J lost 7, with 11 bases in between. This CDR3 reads CASSLLGQDEAFF. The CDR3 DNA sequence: TGTGCCAGCAGTTTATTGGGGCAGGATGAAGCTTTCTTT.

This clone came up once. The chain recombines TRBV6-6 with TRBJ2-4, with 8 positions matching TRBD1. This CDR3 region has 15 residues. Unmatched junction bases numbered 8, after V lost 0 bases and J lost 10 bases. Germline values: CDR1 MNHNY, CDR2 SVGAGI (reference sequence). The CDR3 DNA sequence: TGTGCCAGCAGTTACTCGCACGGACAGGGAGGAATTCAGTACTTC. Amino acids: CASSYSHGQGGIQYF.

CDR3 sequence (DNA): TGTGCCAGCAGTGACCGCGGGACAGGGTATAACACTGAAGCTTTCTTT. Translated, it gives CASSDRGTGYNTEAFF. This chain joins TRBV28 and TRBJ1-1, with TRBD1 identical over 9 bases. V lost 5 bases to trimming and J lost 2 bases; unmatched junction nucleotides: 9. The CDR3 is 16 amino acids. Germline V gives CDR1 MDHEN, CDR2 SYDVKM.

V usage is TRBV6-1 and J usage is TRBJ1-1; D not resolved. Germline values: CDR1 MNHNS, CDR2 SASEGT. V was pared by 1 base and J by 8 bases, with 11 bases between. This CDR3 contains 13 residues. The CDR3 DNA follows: TGTGCCAGCAGTGAAGGAGTGGGGAGCGAAGCTTTCTTT. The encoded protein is CASSEGVGSEAFF.

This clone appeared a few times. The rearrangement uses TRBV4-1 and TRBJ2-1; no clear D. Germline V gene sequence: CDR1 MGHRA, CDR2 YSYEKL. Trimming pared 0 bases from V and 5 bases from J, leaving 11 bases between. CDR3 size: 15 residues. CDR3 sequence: CASSQDEEMDNEQFF. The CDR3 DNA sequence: TGCGCCAGCAGCCAAGATGAAGAGATGGACAATGAGCAGTTCTTC.

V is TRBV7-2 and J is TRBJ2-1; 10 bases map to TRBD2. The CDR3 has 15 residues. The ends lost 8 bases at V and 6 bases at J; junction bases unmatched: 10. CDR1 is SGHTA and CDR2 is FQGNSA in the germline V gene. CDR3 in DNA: TGTGCCAGCGGCCCCGCGACTAGCGGGTTCAATGAGCAGTTCTTC. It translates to CASGPATSGFNEQFF. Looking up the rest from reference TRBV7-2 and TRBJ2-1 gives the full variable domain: GAGVSQSPSNKVTEKGKDVELRCDPISGHTALYWYRQSLGQGLEFLIYFQGNSAPDKSGLPSDRFSAERTGGSVSTLTIQRTQQEDSAVYLCASGPATSGFNEQFFGPGTRLTVL.

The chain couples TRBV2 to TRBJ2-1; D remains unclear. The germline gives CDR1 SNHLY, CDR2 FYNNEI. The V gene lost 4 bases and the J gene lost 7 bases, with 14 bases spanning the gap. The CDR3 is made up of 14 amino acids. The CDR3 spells CASSGFRVSNEQFF. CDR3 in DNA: TGTGCCAGCAGTGGGTTTCGAGTGAGTAATGAGCAGTTCTTC.

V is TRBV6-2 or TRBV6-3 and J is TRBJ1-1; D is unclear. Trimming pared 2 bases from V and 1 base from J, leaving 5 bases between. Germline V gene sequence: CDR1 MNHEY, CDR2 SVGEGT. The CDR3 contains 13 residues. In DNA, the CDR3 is TGTGCCAGCAGTTACATAGAGAACACTGAAGCTTTCTTT. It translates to CASSYIENTEAFF.

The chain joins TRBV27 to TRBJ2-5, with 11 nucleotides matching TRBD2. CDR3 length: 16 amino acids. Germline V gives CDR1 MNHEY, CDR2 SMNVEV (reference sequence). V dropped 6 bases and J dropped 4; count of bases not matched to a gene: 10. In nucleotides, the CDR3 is TGTGCCAGCAGGTCTAGCGGGAGGCTGACGGGAGAGACCCAGTACTTC. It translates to CASRSSGRLTGETQYF.